The 16 T cell receptor beta chains in this list originate from one sample, sequenced in a study of T cells and Merkel cell carcinoma outcomes (dated by TCRdb to 2019 to 2021). Library prep was done by the immunoSEQ multiplex PCR assay. This immuneACCESS table, as held by TCRdb, lists in-frame sequences with V and J called but not all clones. Of the missing ones, under half trace to an unresolved V gene in checked studies; the others have no known cause. This sample has around 15,000 clones in its table, and 80% to 90% of those were observed once. The ten largest make up roughly 10% of the sample. The specimen was tumor tissue from Merkel cell carcinoma. The receptor set was obtained from a human donor with Merkel cell carcinoma.

The rearrangement uses TRBV11-1 and TRBJ2-2, with D uncertain. Per germline, CDR1 SGHAT and CDR2 FQDESV (reference sequence). V gave up 1 base and J gave up 6 bases, with 3 bases separating them. The CDR3 runs 12 residues. CDR3 amino acids: CASSLGAGELFF. DNA of the CDR3: TGTGCCAGCAGCTTAGGGGCCGGGGAGCTGTTTTTT.

This rearrangement joins TRBV28 to TRBJ1-2; perhaps TRBD1 as D (6 bases). Germline values: CDR1 MDHEN, CDR2 SYDVKM. This CDR3 has 15 residues. Trimming removed 3 bases from V and 0 bases from J, with 11 bases in between. DNA for the CDR3: TGTGCCAGCAGTTTTCAGGGGTTTCCTAACTATGGCTACACCTTC. The encoded protein is CASSFQGFPNYGYTF.

In this sample, this clone turned up a few times. The chain carries TRBV7-6 and TRBJ2-2, with 9 bases aligning to TRBD1. V shed 5 bases, J shed 4 bases, and the junction held 2 bases outside the gene matches. Germline CDR1 reads SGHVS; CDR2 reads FNYEAQ. The CDR3 loop spans 14 amino acids. DNA of the CDR3: TGTGCCAGCAGCGCGGACAGGGGCACCGGGGAGCTGTTTTTT. Translation gives CASSADRGTGELFF.

This clone was picked up a small number of times. Distinct nucleotide sequences in the sample also encode this CDR3. The gene calls are TRBV5-1 and TRBJ2-5, with TRBD2 matching 9 bases. Trimming took 4 bases from V and 5 from J; bases not matched to a gene: 9. Germline V CDR1 and CDR2: SGHRS, YFSETQ. The CDR3 is made up of 15 amino acids. The chain's CDR3 is CASSPRAGGQETQYF. CDR3 DNA: TGCGCCAGCAGCCCTCGTGCGGGGGGGCAGGAGACCCAGTACTTC. Looking up the rest from reference TRBV5-1 and TRBJ2-5 gives the full variable domain: KAGVTQTPRYLIKTRGQQVTLSCSPISGHRSVSWYQQTPGQGLQFLFEYFSETQRNKGNFPGRFSGRQFSNSRSEMNVSTLELGDSALYLCASSPRAGGQETQYFGPGTRLLVL.

The CDR3 reads CASRPGLEAYEQYF. For the CDR3, the DNA is TGTGCCAGCAGGCCAGGACTAGAGGCCTACGAGCAGTACTTC. The V and J genes are TRBV5-4 and TRBJ2-7; 7 nucleotides match TRBD2. Germline assignment: CDR1 SGHNT and CDR2 YYREEE (reference sequence). Trimming took 5 bases from V and 2 from J; bases not matched to a gene: 7. This CDR3 spans 14 amino acids.

The chain is built from TRBV5-1 and TRBJ2-2; D gene unclear. CDR1 is SGHRS and CDR2 is YFSETQ in the germline V gene. The V end lost 0 bases, the J end lost 0 bases, and 9 bases lay between the germline ends. This CDR3 region has 16 residues. CDR3 protein: CASSLASQANTGELFF. The DNA of the CDR3 is TGCGCCAGCAGCTTGGCCAGCCAGGCGAACACCGGGGAGCTGTTTTTT.

This clone was detected a few times. This chain uses TRBV29-1 with TRBJ1-1, with TRBD1 as a possible D gene (5 bases). Trimming removed 7 bases at V and 4 bases at J, with 10 bases between. Germline V gene lookup returns CDR1 SQVTM and CDR2 ANQGSEA. The CDR3 length is 11 residues. CDR3 nucleotide sequence: TGCAGCGGGGGGTTGGGCACTGAAGCTTTCTTT. This encodes CSGGLGTEAFF. Together with reference TRBV29-1 and TRBJ1-1, the CDR3 gives the full variable domain: SAVISQKPSRDICQRGTSLTIQCQVDSQVTMMFWYRQQPGQSLTLIATANQGSEATYESGFVIDKFPISRPNLTFSTLTVSNMSPEDSSIYLCSGGLGTEAFFGQGTRLTVV.

V usage is TRBV9 and J usage is TRBJ2-6; D remains unclear. Germline CDR1 is SGDLS and CDR2 is YYNGEE. Trimming cost V 4 bases and J 2 bases, with 13 bases left between them. The CDR3 spans 16 residues. CDR3 amino acids: CASSNSPFPGANVLTF. CDR3 sequence (DNA): TGTGCCAGCAGCAATTCTCCGTTTCCTGGGGCCAACGTCCTGACTTTC.

J is TRBJ1-5 and V is TRBV19; unclear D gene. This CDR3 spans 15 amino acids. CDR1 is LNHDA, CDR2 SQIVND, per germline (reference sequence). V was cut by 9 bases and J by 3 bases, with 18 bases left in between. The CDR3 DNA is TGTGCCAGCCAATCCCCCCGGACGGCCAATCAGCCCCAGCATTTT. It encodes CASQSPRTANQPQHF.

The rearrangement uses TRBV28 and TRBJ2-1, with 9 bases that match TRBD2. Germline V CDR1 and CDR2: MDHEN, SYDVKM. V shed 3 bases and J 0 bases; nucleotides not matched to a gene: 9. The CDR3 runs 18 residues. The CDR3 spells CASSLGLASGISYNEQFF. The CDR3 DNA sequence: TGTGCCAGCAGTTTGGGGCTGGCTAGCGGGATCTCCTACAATGAGCAGTTCTTC. Full variable domain (rest looked up from reference TRBV28 and TRBJ2-1): DVKVTQSSRYLVKRTGEKVFLECVQDMDHENMFWYRQDPGLGLRLIYFSYDVKMKEKGDIPEGYSVSREKKERFSLILESASTNQTSMYLCASSLGLASGISYNEQFFGPGTRLTVL.

This clone is a singleton in its sample. V is TRBV5-1 and J is TRBJ2-1; the match to TRBD2 covers 15 bases. V shed 4 bases and J 9 bases; nucleotides not matched to a gene: 5. Germline V gene lookup returns CDR1 SGHRS and CDR2 YFSETQ. The CDR3 totals 15 residues. CDR3 protein: CASSPGLAGGIEQFF. CDR3 DNA sequence: TGCGCCAGCAGCCCAGGACTAGCGGGGGGGATTGAGCAGTTCTTC.

The chain is built from TRBV5-1 and TRBJ2-7; weak D call: TRBD1 (5 bases). This CDR3 contains 15 residues. The ends were cut back, 3 bases at V and 0 bases at J, with 13 bases in the middle. The V gene's germline CDR1 is SGHRS and CDR2 YFSETQ. CDR3 sequence (DNA): TGCGCCAGCAGCTCCAAGGGGTCCAGCTCCTACGAGCAGTACTTC. It codes for CASSSKGSSSYEQYF.

This clone has just one count. This chain uses TRBV27 with TRBJ1-6, with TRBD1 as a possible D gene (5 bases). The CDR3 is made up of 16 amino acids. Germline assignment: CDR1 MNHEY and CDR2 SMNVEV (reference sequence). Trimming removed 2 bases at V and 9 bases at J, with 17 bases between. The CDR3 sequence: CASSLPQTVGRSPLHF. The CDR3, as DNA: TGTGCCAGCAGTTTACCGCAGACAGTCGGACGTTCACCCCTCCACTTT.

This clone was observed a few times. This sequence joins TRBV9 and TRBJ2-1; D remains unclear. The CDR3 is made up of 15 amino acids. V shed 2 bases and J shed 9 bases, with 18 bases lying between them. The germline gives CDR1 SGDLS, CDR2 YYNGEE. Here the CDR3 reads CASSVTLVSYGEQFF. In DNA form, the CDR3 reads TGTGCCAGCAGCGTCACCCTCGTATCCTACGGTGAGCAGTTCTTC.

This clone is a singleton in its sample. The chain links TRBV5-1 to TRBJ2-7; no firm D call. CDR1 and CDR2 from the germline V gene are SGHRS and YFSETQ. This CDR3 comprises 14 residues. The germline V and J ends were trimmed by 0 bases and 5 bases, with 12 bases remaining between them. The CDR3 DNA reads TGCGCCAGCAGCTTGGACACCCTGCAAGACGAGCAGTACTTC. This sequence encodes CASSLDTLQDEQYF.

CDR3 sequence (DNA): TGCGCCAGCAGCTTGGGGACAGGGGTTCGTGGCACTGAAGCTTTCTTT. This encodes CASSLGTGVRGTEAFF. V gene TRBV5-1 combines with J gene TRBJ1-1, with 9 bases lining up with TRBD1. Germline V CDR1 and CDR2: SGHRS, YFSETQ. CDR3 length: 16 residues. Germline trimming cut 0 bases from V and 4 bases from J; bases unmatched to any gene: 7.